The present entry profiles one T cell receptor (beta chain) with its context. Its antigen is not known. This entry comes from a study of vaccination effects on CD4 cells after COVID-19. The length of the CDR3 is 14 residues. The germline V and J ends were trimmed by 1 base and 6 bases, with 10 bases remaining between them. CDR1 is MNHNS and CDR2 is SASEGT in the germline V gene. Study results and caveats: Early post-infection timepoints were missing from the study, which also had few convalescent patients. New vaccine-induced clones made up most post-vaccine spike-reactive clones in convalescents. The study found marked clonal contraction of infection- and vaccine-induced clones late after vaccination.

Assay: immunoSEQ multiplex PCR; the TCRdb copy retains only in-frame clones and omits some. Of some 63,000 clones in the sample, approximately 72% are singletons; the top ten hold around a quarter. Culture proceeded for 10 days, and CD4+ T cells were then isolated. The sequence derives from a human donor who had a prior SARS-CoV-2 infection. Specimen: CD4+ T cells from PBMCs cultured without peptide, collected before COVID-19 vaccination. The chain links TRBV6-1 to TRBJ1-5; D call uncertain. The DNA of the CDR3 is TGTGCCAGCAGTGAAGTCCATACCACTCAGCCCCAGCATTTT. Protein: CASSEVHTTQPQHF.